This T cell receptor beta chain was obtained from a study of cytomegalovirus exposure and HLA in healthy donors (dated by TCRdb to 2016 to 2017). In terms of the full investigation: According to an earlier analysis of several hundred of the donors, about 179 million T cells yielded some 120 million unique TCR beta sequences and approximately 280 Gb of sequence data. Because of strong linkage in the cohort, a handful of DR-DQ haplotypes were treated as single units for association and clustering. The number of donors typed differed by locus, with about 629-630 for A, B, C, DRB1 and DQB1, around 500 for DQA1, approximately 570 for DPA1, and over 400 for DPB1. The study used immunosequencing to profile the T cell repertoires of about 670 subjects and linked those repertoires to cytomegalovirus serostatus. In the later analysis, no new phenotypic data were used to find candidate immune exposures; instead, reliance was placed on TCR beta sequences and their occurrence across donors. Class I and class II HLA loci were covered by the typing at four-digit resolution. Among 300 to 500 genotyped donors of the cohort, an average of roughly 230,000 unique TCR beta nucleotide sequences was sequenced per donor, of which 15% to 20% were non-productive. To study patterns of TCR occurrence, a later analysis re-analyzed previously published TCR beta repertoires from 650 to 750 donors and added high-resolution HLA genotyping. Of the 300 to 450 genotyped donors, 65% to 90% fell in the genetic ancestry cluster associated with self-reported Caucasian donors. High-throughput TCR immunosequencing, statistical association of individual TCRs with disease status, and machine learning were combined to predict cytomegalovirus infection status. In a later genetic analysis, genome-wide SNP genotypes for about 60% of the 666 donors were used, and that subset was treated as a discovery cohort. All discovery cohort repertoires had been generated on a single sequencing platform. Donor age, sex, ethnicity and CMV serostatus were collected together with the repertoire data. Roughly 290 gigabases of sequencing data and 70 million to 100 million unique TCR sequences made up an early release that covered approximately 700 HLA-typed donors. The study was designed to test whether signatures of past pathogen exposure could be identified by cataloging public T cell receptors. Along with the roughly 670-subject first cohort, a separate validation cohort of about 110 different subjects was used. An earlier analysis of several hundred of the donors applied high-throughput TCR beta sequencing to assess whether each TCR beta V gene segment acted as functional or pseudogenic. The paper as a whole reports these results and caveats: Most TCR sequences were observed very rarely across donors, whereas some public TCRs were present in many individuals. A further reported finding was that TCR beta sequences accurately predicted the HLA-A and HLA-B alleles for most subjects in the first cohort. Strong co-occurrence of HLA alleles, especially DR and DQ, made assigning TCR associations to individual alleles difficult. Because counts were too low, some 16 rarely observed V segments, including chromosome 9 orphons, were excluded from the earlier analysis of a few hundred of the donors. For the cohort, immune exposure information was limited to CMV serostatus. Because the 87-base-pair reads could not distinguish some IMGT-functional V segments, including TRBV6-2 and TRBV6-3, those segments were excluded. According to a later analysis, most CMV-associated TCR beta chains appeared to be HLA-restricted, and the HLA associations seemed to be driven largely by CMV exposure. Cytomegalovirus status was reported to be diagnosed by the classifier with high specificity and sensitivity in both the original and validation cohorts. HLA typing was unavailable for some donors at each locus, so association tests used only the typed subset. The study listed around 160 TCR beta chains as associated with cytomegalovirus. In a later genetic analysis, fewer N-insertions in productive TCRs were reported among donors in an Asian-associated ancestry cluster than the roughly 640-donor mean. A few of the identified cytomegalovirus-associated TCR beta chains were confirmed in vitro to be specific for cytomegalovirus antigens. A later genetic analysis associated a missense DCLRE1C variant with V-gene and J-gene trimming of TCR beta chains, and an independent cohort replicated the association. At a false discovery rate of 0.05, a later analysis linked around 15,000 TCR beta sequences to specific HLA alleles. Compared with equally common non-associated chains, HLA-associated TCR beta chains in a later analysis were more clonally expanded and had lower generation probabilities. In an earlier analysis of several hundred of the donors, most TCR beta V segments were observed in productive rearrangements about 87% or about 30% of the time, broadly matching IMGT annotations. It was suggested by the authors that the approach could potentially be generalized to other disease states and immunological phenotypes. In a later analysis, TCR association rates were found to vary across HLA loci, with the most associated TCRs seen for DRB1 alleles and the fewest for HLA-C alleles. A group of highly shared sequence variants was considered likely to be a technical artifact of the sequencing pipeline. Correlated functional status among segregating V segments might be attributable to linkage disequilibrium, but an unknown experimental factor could not be ruled out. Only TCR beta chains were sequenced in this cohort, and the absence of alpha or paired-chain data limited detectable features. Sequencing depth was assumed to be roughly uniform across donors in the presence/absence analyses, though that assumption may not hold. According to a later analysis, parvovirus B19, influenza, CMV and Epstein-Barr virus appeared linked to several top co-occurrence clusters.

Spanning cysteine to phenylalanine, the CDR3 consists of 15 amino acids. Only the CDR3 part of the read is kept: 45 bases, read in frame from the first base. CDR1 and CDR2, per the germline V gene, are SGHRS and YFSETQ. Trimming accounts for 0 bases at V and 3 bases at J, while the number of junction bases matched to no gene is 4. The cohort consisted of 670 or so healthy bone marrow donors. Cohort members were all nominally healthy when sampled, although unrecorded immune exposures were likely present. The donor tested CMV seronegative, placing the donor among the roughly 340 seronegative members of the cohort. Each donor provided a peripheral blood sample, and peripheral blood mononuclear cells were used for TCR beta sequencing. The Qiagen DNeasy Blood Extraction Kit was used to extract genomic DNA from the blood cell samples. Library construction relied on the immunoSEQ multiplex PCR assay. The multiplex PCR relied on a mix of 60 forward primers for TCR Vbeta segments and 13 reverse primers for TCR Jbeta segments. Amplification of the CDR3 region of rearranged TCR beta genes was performed with a multiplex PCR assay on genomic DNA. The amplified TCR beta libraries were sequenced on the Illumina HiSeq System as 87-base-pair reads. Per the source publication's procedure: In a later analysis, roughly 80 million unique TCR beta chains were counted across the approximately 670 repertoires, and roughly 11 million of these chains were shared by at least two donors. Raw reads were error-corrected and collapsed into unique sequences by a nearest-neighbor algorithm in which closely related sequences were merged to remove PCR and sequencing errors. CDR3 sequences were aligned to IMGT reference sequences to assign V, D and J gene segments. For a sequence to be retained, at least a six-nucleotide match to both a V gene segment and a J gene segment was required. A rearrangement was called productive if the CDR3 had no stop codons and remained in frame with V and J, and every other rearrangement was called non-productive. CDR3 was defined according to IMGT convention as the region running from the second conserved V-encoded cysteine to the conserved J-encoded phenylalanine. In an earlier analysis of approximately 500 of the donors, sequences lacking an unambiguous match to a single V gene segment were excluded. An earlier analysis of 500 to 600 of the donors classified V segments as functional when productive rearrangements were above 56.7% and as segregating when the standard deviation between donors was above 5%. A statistical classification framework was built to diagnose cytomegalovirus status from the catalog of TCR beta chain sequences. A later analysis assigned V and J genes by comparing TCR nucleotide sequences with IMGT/GENE-DB human TR gene sequences. In a later analysis, CDR3 sequences and most-parsimonious VDJ recombination scenarios were assigned using the TCRdist pipeline. In a later analysis, each TCR beta chain was defined by its CDR3 amino acid sequence together with its V-gene family, and reads without a unique V-gene family were excluded. In a later analysis, 450 to 600 highly shared, low-generation-probability nucleotide sequences were removed to address suspected cross-contamination and a sequencing artifact. In a later analysis, a clonal expansion index was calculated for each public chain from normalized within-repertoire ranks of inferred template counts. A later analysis computed generation probabilities with a VDJ recombination model fitted to out-of-frame rearrangements, and checked the results against IGoR. In a later analysis, hypergeometric tests were used to score TCR-TCR, TCR-HLA and TCR-CMV co-occurrence, with a repertoire-size bias correction applied to TCR pairs. In a later analysis, false discovery rates were estimated by permuting HLA or CMV assignments 20 times. In a later analysis, co-occurring TCRs were grouped using DBSCAN, and TCRdist sequence similarity was added for clustering within HLA-allele-positive subsets. Repertoires with fewer than 30,000 or more than 120,000 public chains were left out of co-occurrence clustering, as were five repertoires with anomalous nucleotide sharing. TCRdb stores this immuneACCESS table with in-frame sequences only. Part of the clones is absent; in the studies checked, under half of the shortfall reflects unresolved V genes, and no reason is known for the rest. V and J calls and clone size are those listed in that table; D and trimming were worked out from the DNA. The sample table lists tens of thousands of clones, about 80% of them with a count of one. The ten most abundant clones make up 2.9% of the sample.

This clone has a handful of counts. The antigen it binds to is not known. No base quality information exists; no much larger clone differs at one position. Specimen: PBMCs. This TCR was sampled from a middle-aged man in good health and CMV-seronegative. The chain is assembled from TRBV5-1 and TRBJ2-5, with 8 central nucleotides matching TRBD2. The CDR3 protein is CASSLVAGREETQYF. Read as DNA, the sequence is TGCGCCAGCAGCTTGGTAGCGGGAAGGGAAGAGACCCAGTACTTC.